This T cell receptor beta chain is from a study of prognosis after radiotherapy for stage I lung cancer. This CDR3 has 22 amino acids. After removal of 0 bases from V and 0 bases from J, the junction contained 18 bases not matched to a gene. Per the germline V gene, CDR1 is DFQATT and CDR2 is SNEGSKA (reference sequence). The authors amplified TCR beta CDR3 from genomic DNA using two-round multiplex PCR. First-round PCR employed TRBV- and TRBJ-specific primers for each gene. TCRdb used MiXCR to reprocess the multiplex PCR reads, holding one entry per CDR3 protein. Of approximately 41,000 distinct CDR3 sequences listed, around 22% are singletons. There are many counts of this clonotype.

Sequenced material: PBMCs, taken before or after stereotactic body radiation therapy (not recorded which). V gene TRBV20-1 combines with J gene TRBJ2-4, with TRBD2 matching over 12 bases. This TCR was recovered from a donor over 45 with non-small cell lung cancer. CDR3 bases: TGCAGTGCTAGAGAGGCTCCGGGACTAGCGGGTCCGGGCGCTCTAGCCAAAAACATTCAGTACTTC. Translated, it gives CSAREAPGLAGPGALAKNIQYF.